Shown below are 13 T cell receptor beta chains from a single sample sequenced in a study of blood T cell repertoires in COVID-19. Method: immunoSEQ multiplex PCR; TCRdb's copy keeps in-frame clones and lacks some. Altogether about 170,000 clones are present, 82% being singletons, with the ten largest covering more than 6%. Sample: peripheral blood. The receptors derive from a middle-aged woman with COVID-19, enrolled during active disease.

The chain employs TRBV9 and TRBJ2-3; 7 nucleotides match TRBD2. V lost 0 bases, J lost 5 bases, and 3 bases stayed unmatched. Germline lookup yields CDR1 SGDLS and CDR2 YYNGEE. The CDR3 has 14 residues. Written as DNA, the CDR3 is TGTGCCAGCAGCGTAGAGCTAGCGGAAGATACGCAGTATTTT. Translation gives CASSVELAEDTQYF. Based on the CDR3 plus reference TRBV9 and TRBJ2-3, the full variable domain is DSGVTQTPKHLITATGQRVTLRCSPRSGDLSVYWYQQSLDQGLQFLIQYYNGEERAKGNILERFSAQQFPDLHSELNLSSLELGDSALYFCASSVELAEDTQYFGPGTRLTVL.

The chain has TRBV18 and TRBJ2-3; the D gene is possibly TRBD2 (6 bases). This CDR3 has 15 residues. Trimming took off 2 bases at V and 6 bases at J, with 15 bases between the two ends. The germline V gene has CDR1 KGHSH and CDR2 LQKENI. This CDR3 reads CASSPGRGYMDTQYF. The DNA for the CDR3 is TGTGCCAGCTCACCAGGACGGGGGTACATGGATACGCAGTATTTT.

The sample holds a few counts of this clone. The chain employs TRBV2 and TRBJ1-5, with TRBD1 matching over 7 bases. Trimming removed 6 bases from V and 0 bases from J; junction bases left unmatched: 5. Germline CDR1 and CDR2: SNHLY and FYNNEI. This CDR3 has 15 amino acids. The CDR3 spells CASSSGQLSNQPQHF. CDR3 DNA: TGTGCCAGCAGCTCGGGACAGCTTAGCAATCAGCCCCAGCATTTT.

V gene TRBV9 combines with J gene TRBJ2-3; possible D gene TRBD2, 5 bases. V lost 2 bases to trimming and J lost 3 bases, with 13 bases between them. The CDR3 spans 15 residues. Germline-derived CDR1 and CDR2 are SGDLS and YYNGEE. CDR3 sequence: CASSVSSRETDTQYF. The CDR3 DNA sequence: TGTGCCAGCAGCGTTAGTTCCCGGGAAACAGATACGCAGTATTTT.

Worth noting for this clone: Germline is not matched at one junction end, which may reflect a read error. The rearrangement joins TRBV7-7 to TRBJ2-1; 7 bases are a match to TRBD2. The V gene's germline CDR1 is SSHAT and CDR2 FNYEAQ (reference sequence). The CDR3 is made up of 14 amino acids. The CDR3 DNA reads as TGTGCTAGCAGCTTAGGCGGGAGCGGAACTGAGCAGTTCTTC. Translation: CASSLGGSGTEQFF.

This clone has only a few counts. The chain employs TRBV29-1 and TRBJ1-2, with unresolved D. Between the trimmed V and J ends, which lost 5 bases and 5 bases, there was a span of 12 bases. The CDR3 covers 12 residues. CDR1 and CDR2 from the germline V gene are SQVTM and ANQGSEA. This chain's CDR3 is CSVTGTGYGYTF. The DNA for the CDR3 is TGCAGCGTTACCGGTACGGGATATGGCTACACCTTC.

The gene calls are TRBV10-2 and TRBJ2-3, with 7 bases identical to TRBD1. Germline V CDR1 and CDR2: WSHSY, SAAADI. V was clipped by 4 bases and J by 6 bases; unmatched bases: 13. This CDR3 spans 16 amino acids. As DNA, the CDR3 is TGCGCCAGCAGTGTGTGGGACAGTCAAAAAAGGGATACGCAGTATTTT. Translated: CASSVWDSQKRDTQYF.

V and J are TRBV7-9 and TRBJ2-1; no clear D. The germline V gene encodes CDR1 SEHNR and CDR2 FQNEAQ (reference sequence). The CDR3 loop spans 11 amino acids. Trimming took off 1 base at V and 9 bases at J, with 4 bases between the two ends. The DNA of the CDR3 is TGTGCCAGCAGCTTAGTGAGTGAGCAGTTCTTC. It translates to CASSLVSEQFF.

J is TRBJ1-5 and V is TRBV30; TRBD1 matches at 8 bases. In germline, CDR1 is GTSNPN, CDR2 SVGIG (reference sequence). The V segment lost 3 bases and the J segment 2 bases; nucleotides outside the gene matches: 3. CDR3 length equals 14 residues. The CDR3 protein is CAWRGTGGNQPQHF. The CDR3 bases are TGTGCCTGGAGGGGGACAGGAGGCAATCAGCCCCAGCATTTT.

The genes are TRBV19 and TRBJ2-1; tentative D call: TRBD2 (6 bases). V was cut by 6 bases and J by 9 bases, with 15 bases left in between. CDR1 is LNHDA and CDR2 is SQIVND in the germline V gene (reference sequence). This CDR3 has 13 residues. CDR3: CASSETIAVEQFF. CDR3 coding DNA: TGTGCCAGTAGCGAAACGATAGCGGTTGAGCAGTTCTTC.

The CDR3: CASSPPVAGTDTQYF. The CDR3 DNA reads TGTGCCAGCTCACCCCCCGTGGCCGGCACAGATACGCAGTATTTT. The genes are TRBV18 and TRBJ2-3, with unresolved D. Trimming took off 3 bases at V and 1 base at J, with 11 bases between the two ends. The CDR3 covers 15 residues. The germline gives CDR1 KGHSH, CDR2 LQKENI.

This sequence joins TRBV5-1 and TRBJ2-1; D may be TRBD2 (5 bases). V gave up 5 bases and J gave up 2 bases, with 11 bases separating them. This CDR3 comprises 14 residues. Germline V CDR1 and CDR2: SGHRS, YFSETQ. Here the CDR3 DNA reads TGCGCCAGCAGTGATACTAGAACCTACAATGAGCAGTTCTTC. Its protein product is CASSDTRTYNEQFF.

The chain combines TRBV28 with TRBJ1-2; no definite D call. This CDR3 spans 12 amino acids. The germline gives CDR1 MDHEN, CDR2 SYDVKM. Trimming pared 7 bases from V and 0 bases from J, leaving 6 bases between. CDR3 sequence reads: CASKGANYGYTF. The CDR3 bases are TGTGCCAGCAAGGGAGCTAACTATGGCTACACCTTC.